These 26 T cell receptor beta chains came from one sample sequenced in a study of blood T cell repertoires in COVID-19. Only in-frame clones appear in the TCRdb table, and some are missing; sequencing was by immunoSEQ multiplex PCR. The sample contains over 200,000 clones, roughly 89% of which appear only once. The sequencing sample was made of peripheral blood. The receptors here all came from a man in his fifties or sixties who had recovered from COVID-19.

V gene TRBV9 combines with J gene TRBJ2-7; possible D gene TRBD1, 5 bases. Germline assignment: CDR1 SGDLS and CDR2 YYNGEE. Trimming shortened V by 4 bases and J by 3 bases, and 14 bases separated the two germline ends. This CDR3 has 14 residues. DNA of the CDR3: TGTGCCAGCAGCTACCAAGACAGAGGCTACGAGCAGTACTTC. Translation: CASSYQDRGYEQYF.

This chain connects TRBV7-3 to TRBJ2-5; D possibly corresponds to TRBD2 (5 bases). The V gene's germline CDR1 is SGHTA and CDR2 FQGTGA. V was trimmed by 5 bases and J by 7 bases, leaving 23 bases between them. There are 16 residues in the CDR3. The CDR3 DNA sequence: TGTGCCAGCAGCCCAGAAGGACGGGGTGGACGGGGGACCCAGTACTTC. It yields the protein CASSPEGRGGRGTQYF.

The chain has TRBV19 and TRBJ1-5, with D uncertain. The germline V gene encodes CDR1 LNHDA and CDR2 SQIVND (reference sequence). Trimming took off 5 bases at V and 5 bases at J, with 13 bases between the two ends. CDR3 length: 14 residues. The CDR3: CASSPAEGYQPQHF. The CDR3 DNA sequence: TGTGCCAGTAGTCCCGCGGAGGGTTATCAGCCCCAGCATTTT.

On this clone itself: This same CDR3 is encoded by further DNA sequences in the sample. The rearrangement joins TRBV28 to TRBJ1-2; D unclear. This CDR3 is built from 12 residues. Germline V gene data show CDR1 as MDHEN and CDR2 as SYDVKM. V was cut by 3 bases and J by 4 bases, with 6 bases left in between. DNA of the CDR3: TGTGCCAGCAGTTTCGGCGGCTATGGCTACACCTTC. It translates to CASSFGGYGYTF.

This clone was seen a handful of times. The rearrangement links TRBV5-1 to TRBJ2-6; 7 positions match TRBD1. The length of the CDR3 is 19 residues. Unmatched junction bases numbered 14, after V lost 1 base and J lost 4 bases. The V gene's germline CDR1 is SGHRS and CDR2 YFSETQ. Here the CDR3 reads CASSLPASGGPSGANVLTF. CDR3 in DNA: TGCGCCAGCAGCTTGCCCGCCTCAGGGGGTCCGTCGGGGGCCAACGTCCTGACTTTC.

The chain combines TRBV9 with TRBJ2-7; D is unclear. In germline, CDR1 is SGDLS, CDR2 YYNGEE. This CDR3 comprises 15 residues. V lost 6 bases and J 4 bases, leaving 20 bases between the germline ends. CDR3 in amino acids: CASNNPGPRNYEQYF. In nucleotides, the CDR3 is TGTGCCAGCAACAACCCGGGTCCAAGGAATTACGAGCAGTACTTC.

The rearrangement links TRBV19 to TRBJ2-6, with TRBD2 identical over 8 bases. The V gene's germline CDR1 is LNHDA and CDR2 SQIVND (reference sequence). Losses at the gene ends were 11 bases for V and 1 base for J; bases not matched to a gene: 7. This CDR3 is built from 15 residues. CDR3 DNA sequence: TGTGCCCATCCCGGGACTAGGTCTGGGGCCAACGTCCTGACTTTC. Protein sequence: CAHPGTRSGANVLTF. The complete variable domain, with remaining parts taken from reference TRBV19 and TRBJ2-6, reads DGGITQSPKYLFRKEGQNVTLSCEQNLNHDAMYWYRQDPGQGLRLIYYSQIVNDFQKGDIAEGYSVSREKKESFPLTVTSAQKNPTAFYLCAHPGTRSGANVLTFGAGSRLTVL.

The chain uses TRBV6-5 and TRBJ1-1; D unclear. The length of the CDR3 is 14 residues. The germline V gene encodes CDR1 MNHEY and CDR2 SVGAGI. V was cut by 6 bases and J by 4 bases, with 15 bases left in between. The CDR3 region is CASRQQSTFTEAFF. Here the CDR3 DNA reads TGTGCCAGCAGGCAACAGAGCACCTTCACTGAAGCTTTCTTT.

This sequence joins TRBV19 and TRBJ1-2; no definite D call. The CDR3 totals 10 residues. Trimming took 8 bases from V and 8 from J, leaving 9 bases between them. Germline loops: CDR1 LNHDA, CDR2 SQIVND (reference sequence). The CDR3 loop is CASYNQGYTF. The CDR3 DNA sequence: TGTGCCAGTTACAACCAAGGCTACACCTTC.

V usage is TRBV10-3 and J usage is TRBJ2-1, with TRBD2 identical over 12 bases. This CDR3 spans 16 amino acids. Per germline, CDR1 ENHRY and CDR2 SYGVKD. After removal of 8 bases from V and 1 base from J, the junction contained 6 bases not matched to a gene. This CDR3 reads CAIRASGGDSYNEQFF. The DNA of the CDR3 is TGTGCCATCCGGGCTAGCGGGGGGGATTCCTACAATGAGCAGTTCTTC.

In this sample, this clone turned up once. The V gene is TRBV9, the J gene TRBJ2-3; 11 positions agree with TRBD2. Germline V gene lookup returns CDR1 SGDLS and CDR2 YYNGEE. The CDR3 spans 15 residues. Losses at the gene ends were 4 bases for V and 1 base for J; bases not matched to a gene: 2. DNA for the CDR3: TGTGCCAGCAGCCGTAGCGGGAGGGGCACAGATACGCAGTATTTT. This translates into CASSRSGRGTDTQYF.

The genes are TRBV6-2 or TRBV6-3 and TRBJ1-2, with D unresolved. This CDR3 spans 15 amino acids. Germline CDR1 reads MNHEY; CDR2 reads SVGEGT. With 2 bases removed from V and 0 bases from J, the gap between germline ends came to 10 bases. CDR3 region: CASSYTFRANYGYTF. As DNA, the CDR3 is TGTGCCAGCAGTTACACCTTTAGAGCTAACTATGGCTACACCTTC.

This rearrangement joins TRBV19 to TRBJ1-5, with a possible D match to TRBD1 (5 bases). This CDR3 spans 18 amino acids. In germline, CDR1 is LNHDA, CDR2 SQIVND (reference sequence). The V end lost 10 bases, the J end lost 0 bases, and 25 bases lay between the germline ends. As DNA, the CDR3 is TGTGCCACCAAGAAGGACGGGGGGGGGAGATATAGCAATCAGCCCCAGCATTTT. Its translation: CATKKDGGGRYSNQPQHF.

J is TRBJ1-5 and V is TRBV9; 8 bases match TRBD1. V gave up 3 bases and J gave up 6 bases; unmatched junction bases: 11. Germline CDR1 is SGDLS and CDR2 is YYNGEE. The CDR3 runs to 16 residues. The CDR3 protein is CASSAAQGALGQPQHF. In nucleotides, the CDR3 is TGTGCCAGCAGCGCAGCCCAGGGGGCTTTGGGTCAGCCCCAGCATTTT.

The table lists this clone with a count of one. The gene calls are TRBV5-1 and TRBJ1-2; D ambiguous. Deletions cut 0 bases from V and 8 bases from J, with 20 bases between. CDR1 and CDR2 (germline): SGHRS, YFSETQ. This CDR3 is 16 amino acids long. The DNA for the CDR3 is TGCGCCAGCAGCTTGGATCCGGCAGGAAATGTCTGGGGCTACACCTTC. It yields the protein CASSLDPAGNVWGYTF.

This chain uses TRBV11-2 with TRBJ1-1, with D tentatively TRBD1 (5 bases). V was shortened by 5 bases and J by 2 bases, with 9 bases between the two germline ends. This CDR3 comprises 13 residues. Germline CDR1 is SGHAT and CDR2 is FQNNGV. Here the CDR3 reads CASSRGLNTEAFF. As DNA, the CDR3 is TGTGCCAGCAGCCGGGGACTTAACACTGAAGCTTTCTTT.

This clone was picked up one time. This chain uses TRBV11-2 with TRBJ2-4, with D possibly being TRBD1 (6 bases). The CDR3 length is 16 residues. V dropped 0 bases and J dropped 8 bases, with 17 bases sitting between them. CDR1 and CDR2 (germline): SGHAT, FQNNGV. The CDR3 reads CASSLDGDKPSDIQYF. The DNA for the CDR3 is TGTGCCAGCAGCTTAGATGGGGACAAACCGTCGGACATTCAGTACTTC. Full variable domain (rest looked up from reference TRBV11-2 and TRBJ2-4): EAGVAQSPRYKIIEKRQSVAFWCNPISGHATLYWYQQILGQGPKLLIQFQNNGVVDDSQLPKDRFSAERLKGVDSTLKIQPAKLEDSAVYLCASSLDGDKPSDIQYFGAGTRLSVL.

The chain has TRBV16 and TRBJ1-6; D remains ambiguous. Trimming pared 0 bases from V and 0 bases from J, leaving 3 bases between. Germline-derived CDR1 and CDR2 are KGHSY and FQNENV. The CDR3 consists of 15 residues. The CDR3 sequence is CASSQSVSYNSPLHF. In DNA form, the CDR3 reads TGTGCCAGCAGCCAATCCGTCTCCTATAATTCACCCCTCCACTTT.

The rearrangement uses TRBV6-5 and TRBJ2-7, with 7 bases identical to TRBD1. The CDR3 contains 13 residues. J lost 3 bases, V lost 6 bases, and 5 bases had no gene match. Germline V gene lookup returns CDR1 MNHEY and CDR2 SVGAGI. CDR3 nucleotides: TGTGCCAGCAGGGCAGGGGGTCTCTACGAGCAGTACTTC. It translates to CASRAGGLYEQYF.

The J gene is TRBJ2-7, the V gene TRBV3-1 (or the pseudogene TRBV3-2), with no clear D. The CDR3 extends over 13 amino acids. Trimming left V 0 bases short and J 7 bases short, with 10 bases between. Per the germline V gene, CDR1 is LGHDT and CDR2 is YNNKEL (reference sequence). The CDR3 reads CASSQDPIGEQYF. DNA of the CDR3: TGTGCCAGCAGCCAAGATCCCATCGGGGAGCAGTACTTC.

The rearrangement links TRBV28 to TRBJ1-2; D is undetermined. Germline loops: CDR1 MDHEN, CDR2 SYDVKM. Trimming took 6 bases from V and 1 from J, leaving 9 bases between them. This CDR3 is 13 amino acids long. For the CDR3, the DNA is TGTGCCAGCAGCGTGAACAATAACTATGGCTACACCTTC. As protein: CASSVNNNYGYTF.

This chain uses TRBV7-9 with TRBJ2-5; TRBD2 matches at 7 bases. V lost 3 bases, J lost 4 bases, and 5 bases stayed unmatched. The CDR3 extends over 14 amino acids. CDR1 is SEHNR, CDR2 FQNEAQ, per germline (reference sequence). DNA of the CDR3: TGTGCCAGCAGCTTGGTTTCGGGGGGAGAGACCCAGTACTTC. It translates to CASSLVSGGETQYF.

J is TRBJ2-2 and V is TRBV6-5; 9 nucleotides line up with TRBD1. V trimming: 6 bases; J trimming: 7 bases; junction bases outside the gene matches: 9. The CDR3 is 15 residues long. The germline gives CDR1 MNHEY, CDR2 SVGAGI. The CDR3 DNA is TGTGCCAGCAGCTGGGGACAGGGTGGACACGGGGAGCTGTTTTTT. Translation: CASSWGQGGHGELFF.

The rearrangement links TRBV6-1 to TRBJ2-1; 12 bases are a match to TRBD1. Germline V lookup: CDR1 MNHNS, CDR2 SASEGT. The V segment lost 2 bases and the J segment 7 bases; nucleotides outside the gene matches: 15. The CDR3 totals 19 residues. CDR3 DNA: TGTGCCAGCAGTGAATCCTGGGGGGAGGGACAGGGGGCAGGTAATGAGCAGTTCTTC. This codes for CASSESWGEGQGAGNEQFF.

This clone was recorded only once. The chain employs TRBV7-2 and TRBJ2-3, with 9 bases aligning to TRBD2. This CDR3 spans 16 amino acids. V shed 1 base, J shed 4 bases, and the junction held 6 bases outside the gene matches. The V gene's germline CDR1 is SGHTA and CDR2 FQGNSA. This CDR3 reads CASSLEAAGGADTQYF. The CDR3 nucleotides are TGTGCCAGCAGCTTAGAAGCGGCGGGAGGGGCAGATACGCAGTATTTT.

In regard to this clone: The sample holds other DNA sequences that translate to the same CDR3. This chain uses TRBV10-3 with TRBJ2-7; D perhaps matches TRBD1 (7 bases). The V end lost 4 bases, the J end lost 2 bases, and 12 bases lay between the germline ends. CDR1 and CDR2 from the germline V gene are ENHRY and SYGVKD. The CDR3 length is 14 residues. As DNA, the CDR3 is TGTGCCATCAGTGGGGCAGGGGGGCCCTACGAGCAGTACTTC. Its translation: CAISGAGGPYEQYF.